The clone carrying this T cell receptor (beta chain) was counted at least ten times. TCRdb redid the calling of the 5' RACE reads with MiXCR, one entry per CDR3 protein. The data show about 520,000 distinct CDR3 sequences, with around 20% seen just once and around 1% held by the top ten. These data come from a study of identical twins. The V end was cut by 5 bases, the J end by 5 bases, with 9 bases between. The CDR3 has 13 amino acids. These data also featured in a second study, about T cells expressing NK-cell markers.

This sequence joins TRBV12-3 or TRBV12-4 and TRBJ1-4; D gene uncertain. The sample comprised CD4+ T cells sorted from blood. The TCR originated in a young woman in good health. The CDR3 coding sequence is TGTGCCAGCAGTCCCGACGGGAATGAAAAACTGTTTTTT. Translating it yields CASSPDGNEKLFF.